These T cell receptor beta chains were read from a single sample in a study of identical twins. TCRdb reprocessed the 5' RACE reads via MiXCR and lists one record per CDR3 protein. The sample records about 550,000 distinct CDR3 sequences, approximately 20% being singletons. Another study also made use of these data, one on yellow fever vaccine responses in identical twins.

Sample: CD4+ T cells sorted from blood. These receptors were collected from a woman under 30 in good health. Each CDR3 is given with its conserved first and last residue. A D gene is named only where the DNA matches it firmly. Rows give clone size only sometimes, using once, few, many, or a class for an expanded clone.

clone_size: few; v_call: TRBV7-8; j_call: TRBJ2-2; d_call: -; cdr3_aa: CASSLPLGELFF; cdr3_nt: TGTGCCAGCAGCTTACCACTCGGGGAGCTGTTTTTT
clone_size: -; v_call: TRBV4-2; j_call: TRBJ2-1; d_call: TRBD2; cdr3_aa: CASSPNPPGLAGAYNEQFF; cdr3_nt: TGTGCCAGCAGCCCAAACCCACCGGGACTAGCGGGCGCTTACAATGAGCAGTTCTTC
clone_size: few; v_call: TRBV18; j_call: TRBJ2-1; d_call: TRBD2; cdr3_aa: CASSPVAGTYNEQFF; cdr3_nt: TGTGCCAGCTCACCCGTAGCGGGCACCTACAATGAGCAGTTCTTC
clone_size: once; v_call: TRBV19; j_call: TRBJ1-5; d_call: TRBD1; cdr3_aa: CATQDRGNQHF; cdr3_nt: TGTGCCACCCAGGACAGGGGGAACCAGCATTTT
clone_size: -; v_call: TRBV29-1; j_call: TRBJ2-5; d_call: TRBD2; cdr3_aa: CSVETSGSYGETQYF; cdr3_nt: TGCAGCGTTGAGACTAGCGGGAGTTATGGAGAGACCCAGTACTTC
clone_size: few; v_call: TRBV27; j_call: TRBJ2-1; d_call: -; cdr3_aa: CASSLGRILINEQFF; cdr3_nt: TGTGCCAGCAGCCTGGGGAGAATTCTTATCAATGAGCAGTTCTTC
clone_size: -; v_call: TRBV20-1; j_call: TRBJ2-2; d_call: TRBD2; cdr3_aa: CSAGGTGTGELFF; cdr3_nt: TGCAGTGCCGGGGGGACGGGGACCGGGGAGCTGTTTTTT
clone_size: -; v_call: TRBV5-5; j_call: TRBJ2-7; d_call: -; cdr3_aa: CASSSRWTAYEQYF; cdr3_nt: TGTGCCAGCAGCTCACGTTGGACAGCCTACGAGCAGTACTTC
clone_size: few; v_call: TRBV20-1; j_call: TRBJ1-4; d_call: -; cdr3_aa: CSAPRGTRSEKLFF; cdr3_nt: TGCAGTGCCCCCCGAGGGACCCGAAGCGAAAAACTGTTTTTT
clone_size: -; v_call: TRBV28; j_call: TRBJ1-5; d_call: -; cdr3_aa: CASSPIRGWGAGNQPQHF; cdr3_nt: TGTGCCAGCAGTCCGATCCGGGGATGGGGGGCGGGCAATCAGCCCCAGCATTTT
clone_size: many; v_call: TRBV9; j_call: TRBJ2-3; d_call: TRBD2; cdr3_aa: CASSPRTGGPSTDTQYF; cdr3_nt: TGTGCCAGCAGCCCGAGGACGGGGGGACCTAGCACAGATACGCAGTATTTT
clone_size: -; v_call: TRBV12-3/TRBV12-4; j_call: TRBJ2-7; d_call: -; cdr3_aa: CASSLGVAEQYF; cdr3_nt: TGTGCCAGCAGTTTGGGTGTGGCGGAGCAGTACTTC
clone_size: many; v_call: TRBV20-1; j_call: TRBJ1-3; d_call: -; cdr3_aa: CSARSLGNSGNTIYF; cdr3_nt: TGCAGTGCTAGATCTCTGGGGAACTCTGGAAACACCATATATTTT
clone_size: few; v_call: TRBV21-1; j_call: TRBJ2-1; d_call: -; cdr3_aa: CATDTVAGQAFSYNEQFF; cdr3_nt: TGTGCCACCGACACCGTGGCGGGACAGGCTTTCTCCTACAATGAGCAGTTCTTC
clone_size: few; v_call: TRBV12-3/TRBV12-4; j_call: TRBJ1-6; d_call: -; cdr3_aa: CASSLKGDNSPLHF; cdr3_nt: TGTGCCAGCAGTTTGAAAGGGGATAATTCACCCCTCCACTTT
clone_size: -; v_call: TRBV5-1; j_call: TRBJ1-6; d_call: TRBD1; cdr3_aa: CASRERQGGSPLHF; cdr3_nt: TGCGCCAGCAGAGAACGACAGGGTGGATCACCCCTCCACTTT
clone_size: -; v_call: TRBV12-3/TRBV12-4; j_call: TRBJ1-3; d_call: TRBD1; cdr3_aa: CASSLTGSSDTIYF; cdr3_nt: TGTGCCAGCAGTTTGACAGGGAGTTCGGACACCATATATTTT
clone_size: -; v_call: TRBV18; j_call: TRBJ2-1; d_call: TRBD2; cdr3_aa: CASSPRGTSGRWEQFF; cdr3_nt: TGTGCCAGCTCACCACGTGGGACTAGCGGTAGGTGGGAGCAGTTCTTC
clone_size: -; v_call: TRBV7-3; j_call: TRBJ2-2; d_call: TRBD2; cdr3_aa: CASSTLAGVYTGELFF; cdr3_nt: TGTGCCAGCAGCACACTAGCGGGAGTTTATACCGGGGAGCTGTTTTTT
clone_size: many; v_call: TRBV10-3; j_call: TRBJ2-7; d_call: TRBD1; cdr3_aa: CAISTLQGMDEQYF; cdr3_nt: TGTGCCATCAGTACTTTACAGGGGATGGACGAGCAGTACTTC
clone_size: -; v_call: TRBV5-1; j_call: TRBJ1-1; d_call: -; cdr3_aa: CASSTAGETTEAFF; cdr3_nt: TGCGCCAGCAGCACGGCGGGGGAGACGACTGAAGCTTTCTTT
clone_size: many; v_call: TRBV11-2; j_call: TRBJ2-3; d_call: -; cdr3_aa: CASNCGTQYF; cdr3_nt: TGTGCCAGCAACTGTGGTACGCAGTATTTT
clone_size: few; v_call: TRBV5-1; j_call: TRBJ2-1; d_call: -; cdr3_aa: CASSLPSVRFLYNEQFF; cdr3_nt: TGCGCCAGCAGCTTGCCTAGCGTCCGTTTCCTATACAATGAGCAGTTCTTC
clone_size: once; v_call: TRBV2; j_call: TRBJ1-6; d_call: -; cdr3_aa: CASGLGTVNSPLHF; cdr3_nt: TGTGCCAGCGGACTCGGGACCGTTAATTCACCCCTCCACTTT
clone_size: few; v_call: TRBV4-2; j_call: TRBJ2-1; d_call: -; cdr3_aa: CASSQSPPGVSEQFF; cdr3_nt: TGTGCCAGCAGCCAATCACCTCCGGGGGTTAGTGAGCAGTTCTTC
clone_size: few; v_call: TRBV7-6; j_call: TRBJ2-2; d_call: TRBD2; cdr3_aa: CASNQRGLAGNTGELFF; cdr3_nt: TGTGCCAGCAACCAAAGGGGACTAGCGGGGAACACCGGGGAGCTGTTTTTT
clone_size: -; v_call: TRBV15; j_call: TRBJ1-2; d_call: TRBD1; cdr3_aa: CATSRGGQGVNYGYTF; cdr3_nt: TGTGCCACCAGCAGGGGCGGACAGGGGGTTAACTATGGCTACACCTTC